Sequencing of this T cell receptor beta chain was carried out in a study of T cells in Graves' hyperthyroidism and ophthalmopathy (dated by TCRdb to between 2017 and 2020). Background for the entire study: Peripheral blood samples were taken at the time of initial diagnosis, prior to any treatment. TCR V-J signatures able to tell the groups apart were searched for in a discovery cohort of 100 patients, of whom 43 had Graves' ophthalmopathy and under 65 had stable Graves' hyperthyroidism. Prospective prediction of ophthalmopathy was tested in an independent validation cohort consisting of about 19 hyperthyroidism patients and approximately 16 patients who later progressed to ophthalmopathy. The 95 to 100 discovery patients were divided at random into training and test sets in a 7:3 ratio. Thyroid tissue and blood T-cell repertoires from over 5 Graves' hyperthyroidism patients were also compared in the study. After sampling, hyperthyroidism patients received methimazole starting at 30 mg daily, and ophthalmopathy patients received high-dose intravenous methylprednisolone. According to the paper, TCR Vbeta CDR3 sequencing was carried out on 135 peripheral blood samples, which came from more than 40 ophthalmopathy, fewer than 80 hyperthyroidism and approximately 17 progressor patients.

Results and caveats for the whole study, not just this receptor: A model built on a 13 V-J signature distinguished ophthalmopathy from stable hyperthyroidism, reaching over 85% sensitivity and about 81% specificity in cross-validation and 80%/75% in testing. During validation, the model predicted progression to ophthalmopathy a median of approximately 6.5 months ahead of onset, with 70.59% sensitivity and 72% to 80% specificity. Most expanded thyroid clonotypes (frequency above 0.001) were also detected in blood, suggesting blood repertoires may reflect thyroid immune responses. Sample size was not statistically predetermined, and investigators were not blinded to group allocation.

This clonotype has only a few counts. There is no known antigen for this receptor. The sample holds no much larger clone one base away, and base qualities are not on file. In the ophthalmopathy patients, disease was moderately to severely active, with a Clinical Activity Score of 3 or more, a NOSPECS grade of 4 or more, and a duration of less than 3 months. Exclusion was applied to patients with uncontrolled infections, other autoimmune diseases, pregnancy or lactation. Diagnoses were based on clinical symptoms, serum thyroxine and TRAb, thyroid ultrasound and orbital computed tomography. Ficoll-Paque density gradient centrifugation was used to isolate PBMCs from under 11 ml of fresh peripheral blood. Total RNA was extracted with Trizol reagent, and quality was checked on an Agilent 2100 Bioanalyzer. TCR beta CDR3 regions were amplified from RNA transcripts. A first-round RT-PCR of the TCR CDR3 used the HTBI primer set with the Qiagen OneStep RT-PCR kit. Libraries were constructed in a second round of multiplex PCR, after which size selection and purification were performed. The libraries were sequenced on an Illumina HiSeq2000 using paired-end 100 bp reads. In the source study's methods: SOAPnuke was used to process the raw data, throwing out any read that contained adapters or uncalled bases, had a mean Phred below 15, or lacked an exact constant-primer or identifier match. High-quality paired reads were merged with COPE v1.2.5, and unique nucleotide sequences were defined as clonotypes. Clonotypes were aligned to IMGT TRBV, TRBD and TRBJ reference segments using MiTCR v1.1. The analysis included only V-J combinations with a frequency above 0.0001, which together covered 99.2% of the repertoires. A TCS score was defined as the ratio of F50 (clonal expansion) to E x V (chaos), with BLOSUM62-based TCRdist applied between CDR3 peptides within each V-J. Welch's t-statistics and random forest reduced roughly 500 V-J features to fewer than 15, which were used in a naive Bayes classifier (R e1071). TCRdb reanalyzed the raw reads on its own, using fastp at Q25 for trimming and MiXCR for clone calling, and kept in-frame beta chains. Rows with one shared CDR3 protein collapse into an entry with the most common genes and DNA. The V and J calls reflect TCRdb's pipeline rather than the authors' work. The sample table lists about 500,000 distinct CDR3 sequences, about 16% of them with a count of one. Approximately 30% of the sample is in the top ten clones.

The sample consisted of blood. This receptor was taken from a woman aged 25-40 years with Graves' ophthalmopathy.

CDR3 protein: CASSLPQISGYTF. The nucleotide sequence is TGTGCCAGCAGTTTACCTCAAATCAGTGGCTACACCTTC. This sequence uses TRBV12-3 or TRBV12-4 and TRBJ1-2, with the D segment identity uncertain. V is pared back by 2 bases and J by 7 bases, with 11 bases lying between the germline termini. The CDR3 measures 13 amino acids from cysteine to phenylalanine. CDR3 DNA only is kept here, 39 bases in frame from base 1.